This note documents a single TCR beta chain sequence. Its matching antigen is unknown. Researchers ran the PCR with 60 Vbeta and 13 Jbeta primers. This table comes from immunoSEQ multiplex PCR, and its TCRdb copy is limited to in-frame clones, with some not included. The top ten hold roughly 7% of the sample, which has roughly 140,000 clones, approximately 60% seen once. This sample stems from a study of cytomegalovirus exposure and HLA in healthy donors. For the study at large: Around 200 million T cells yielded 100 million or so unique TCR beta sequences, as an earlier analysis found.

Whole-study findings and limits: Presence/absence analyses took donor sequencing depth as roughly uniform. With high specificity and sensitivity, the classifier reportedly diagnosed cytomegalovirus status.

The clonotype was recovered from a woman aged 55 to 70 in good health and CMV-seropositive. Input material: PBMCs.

In DNA, the CDR3 is TGTGCCAGCTCACCCACTAGCTATTCCTACGAGCAGTACTTC. This translates into CASSPTSYSYEQYF. This chain links TRBV18 with TRBJ2-7; D perhaps matches TRBD2 (6 bases). The CDR3 is 14 amino acids. Germline values: CDR1 KGHSH, CDR2 LQKENI. The V gene lost 3 bases and the J gene lost 1 base, with 10 bases spanning the gap.